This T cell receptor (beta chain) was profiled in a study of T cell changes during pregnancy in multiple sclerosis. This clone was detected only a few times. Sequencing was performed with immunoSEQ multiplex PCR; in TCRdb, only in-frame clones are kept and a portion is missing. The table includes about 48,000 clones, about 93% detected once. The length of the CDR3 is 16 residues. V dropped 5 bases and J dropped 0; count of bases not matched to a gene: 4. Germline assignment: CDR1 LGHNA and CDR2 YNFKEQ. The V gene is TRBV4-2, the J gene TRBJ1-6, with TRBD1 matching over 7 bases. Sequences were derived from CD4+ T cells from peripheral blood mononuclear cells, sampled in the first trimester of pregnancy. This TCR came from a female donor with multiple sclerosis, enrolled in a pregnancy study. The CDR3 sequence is CASSERQGSYNSPLHF. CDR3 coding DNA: TGTGCCAGCAGCGAACGACAGGGCTCCTATAATTCACCCCTCCACTTT.